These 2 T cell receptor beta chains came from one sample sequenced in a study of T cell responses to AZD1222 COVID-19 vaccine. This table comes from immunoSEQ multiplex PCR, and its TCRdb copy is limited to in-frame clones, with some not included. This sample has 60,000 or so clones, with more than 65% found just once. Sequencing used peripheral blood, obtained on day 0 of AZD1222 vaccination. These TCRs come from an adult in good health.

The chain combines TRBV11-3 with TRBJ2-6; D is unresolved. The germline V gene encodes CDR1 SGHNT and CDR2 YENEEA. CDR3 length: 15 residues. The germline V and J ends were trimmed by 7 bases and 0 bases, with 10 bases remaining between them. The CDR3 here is CASTSHVSGANVLTF. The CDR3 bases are TGTGCCAGCACTTCACACGTCTCTGGGGCCAACGTCCTGACTTTC.

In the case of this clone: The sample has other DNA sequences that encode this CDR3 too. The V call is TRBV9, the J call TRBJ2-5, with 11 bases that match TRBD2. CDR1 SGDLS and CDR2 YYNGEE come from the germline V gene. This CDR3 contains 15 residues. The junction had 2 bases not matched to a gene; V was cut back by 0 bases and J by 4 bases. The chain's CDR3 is CASSVVGLAGETQYF. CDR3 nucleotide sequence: TGTGCCAGCAGCGTAGTTGGACTAGCGGGAGAGACCCAGTACTTC.